The T cell receptor beta chain described here comes from a study of shared clonotypes between healthy human individuals. Germline lookup yields CDR1 SEHNR and CDR2 FQNEAQ (reference sequence). V was trimmed by 5 bases and J by 2 bases, leaving 3 bases between them. The CDR3 has 11 amino acids. CD8 cells classed as naive were CD45RO-negative and positively selected for CCR7, excluding terminally differentiated effector memory CD45RA+ cells. The method was immunoSEQ multiplex PCR; TCRdb's version includes in-frame clones alone and lacks a portion of them. Of approximately 600,000 clones listed, approximately 95% are singletons.

The chain links TRBV7-9 to TRBJ2-5; D is ambiguous. The source of this sequence is a woman under 40 in good health. Sequenced sample: naive CD8+ T cells sorted from blood. The CDR3 DNA follows: TGTGCCAGCAGCCTTCAAGAGACCCAGTACTTC. It codes for CASSLQETQYF.